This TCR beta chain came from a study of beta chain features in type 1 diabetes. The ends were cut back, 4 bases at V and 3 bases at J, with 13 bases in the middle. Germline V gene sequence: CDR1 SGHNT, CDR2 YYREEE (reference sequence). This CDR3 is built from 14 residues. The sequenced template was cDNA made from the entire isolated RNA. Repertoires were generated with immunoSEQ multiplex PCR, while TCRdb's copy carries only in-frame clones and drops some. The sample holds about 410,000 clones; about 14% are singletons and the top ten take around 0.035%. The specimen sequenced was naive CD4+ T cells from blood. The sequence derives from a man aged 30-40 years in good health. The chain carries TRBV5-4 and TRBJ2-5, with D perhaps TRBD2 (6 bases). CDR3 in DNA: TGTGCCAGCAGCGGTAGCGGTGTAAAAGAGACCCAGTACTTC. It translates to CASSGSGVKETQYF.